The source of this TCR beta chain is a study of blood T cells in healthy people across ages. Notes on this clonotype: Since a much larger clone is just one base distant, this may be a read error.

Next came a second PCR, run for 7 to 11 cycles, which used a sample-barcoded 5' primer along with a J-beta primer mix. TCRdb re-called the 5' RACE reads through MiXCR, storing one row per CDR3 protein. Of under 800,000 distinct CDR3 sequences detected, roughly 20% appear once; the ten largest clones hold roughly 3.6%. This TCR was sampled from a man aged 65 to 85 in good health. The sample consisted of blood.

CDR3 in DNA: TGTGCCAGCAGCAAGAATAGCGGGAGTCGCTCCGAGCGGTACTTC. It specifies CASSKNSGSRSERYF. The gene calls are TRBV11-3 and TRBJ2-7; 9 bases are shared with TRBD2. Germline CDR1 SGHNT, CDR2 YENEEA. The CDR3 contains 15 residues.